This T cell receptor (beta chain) was recovered during a study of T cell repertoires in aging, cancer and after chemotherapy. Background on the study: Clear clonal overlap appeared across healthy donor samples taken over several months to years.

The template was genomic DNA from peripheral blood, not RNA. Rearranged V-D-J TRB sequences were amplified with a mixed TRB-A/B primer pool. One entry per CDR3 protein, called by TCRdb with MiXCR from the multiplex PCR reads. The table has about 10,000 distinct CDR3 sequences, roughly 25% seen once; the top ten hold 1.5% to 2%. Germline V lookup: CDR1 ENHRY, CDR2 SYGVKD. CDR3 length: 19 amino acids. Trimming stripped 0 bases from V and 0 bases from J, with 18 bases between. Notes on this clonotype: Antigen specificity is unknown.

Points from the study as a whole: Rebound thymic output was suggested by rising median generation probability during chemotherapy in each cancer cohort. Healthy donors lost TCR diversity with age mainly through richness, cancer patients through richness and evenness.

V usage is TRBV10-3 and J usage is TRBJ1-3; D is unclear. This TCR was recovered from a human donor in good health. The material sequenced was blood. CDR3 sequence: CAISESPGSGFSSGNTIYF. CDR3 nucleotides: TGTGCCATCAGTGAGTCCCCAGGTTCCGGGTTCAGCTCTGGAAACACCATATATTTT.